This T cell receptor beta chain comes out of a study of PD-L1 blockade in urothelial cancer (dated 2017 in TCRdb). Broadly, across the study: Therapy was started around 2014 for all patients, and atezolizumab 1,200 mg was administered intravenously every 3 weeks. Twenty-five of 29 patients were identified as males with urothelial cancer of bladder origin, and a prior smoking history was reported by 18 of 29 patients. An ECOG performance status of 0 or 1 was recorded for the patients, and 0 to 3 prior chemotherapy regimens had been received by the patients. Blood samples were analyzed at two time points: 3 weeks after treatment start (second dose) and 6 weeks after treatment start. A median of about 150,000 T cells and around 81,000 unique TCRs was obtained from blood samples, and a median clonality of around 0.08 was observed. The study was an exploratory multi-omic analysis of somatic, immune and clinical correlates of response to PD-L1 blockade with atezolizumab in urothelial cancer. Pretreatment tumor samples and matched peripheral blood, collected serially before and after atezolizumab treatment, underwent TCR sequencing. Durable clinical benefit was defined as progression-free survival longer than 6 months, and TCR features were also tested against progression-free and overall survival. Whole exome sequencing and RNA sequencing of pretreatment tumors were performed alongside TCR sequencing in the same patients. Durable clinical benefit was achieved by nine patients and was not achieved by 20 patients. Pretreatment blood TCR-seq was available for twenty-nine patients, at least one posttreatment blood collection was obtained for 25 or so patients, and tumor TCR-seq was available for 25 or so patients.

The CDR3 starts with the cysteine, ends with the phenylalanine, and has 14 residues. The kept DNA is CDR3 alone, 42 bases in frame from the first base. Based on the germline V gene, the CDR1 and CDR2 sequences are SGHAT and FQNNGV. V is pruned by 6 bases and J by 7 bases, leaving 7 bases of the junction without a gene match. Broader findings and caveats from the paper: Patients with durable benefit showed greater expansion of tumor-associated TCR clones in peripheral blood 3 weeks after starting treatment (n of about 22, p = 0.022). Small sample size (n of about 30) and many exploratory analyses mean the results are intended to be hypothesis-generating. A pretreatment peripheral blood TCR clonality below the median was linked to improved progression-free and overall survival.

With regard to this clone: Its antigen remains undetermined. The sample holds no much larger clone one base away, and base qualities are not on file.

In light of the paper, this sample's time point label describes: peripheral blood 6 weeks after treatment start. A total of roughly 31 patients with locally advanced or metastatic urothelial carcinoma, treated at Memorial Sloan Kettering on a trial protocol, made up the cohort. Peripheral blood mononuclear cells were collected pretreatment and during treatment, at between 1 and 8 total time points per patient. The Qiagen DNeasy Blood extraction kit was used to purify genomic DNA from total PBMCs and tumor samples. PBMCs were collected pretreatment and during treatment, and were isolated and stored as previously described. Synthetic TCR analog templates were spiked into each PCR so that absolute template abundance could be estimated from read counts. The immunoSEQ assay was used to amplify TCRbeta CDR3 regions from genomic DNA with bias-controlled V and J gene primers. Sequencing of rearranged TCRbeta segments was done at approximately 20X coverage. On the authors' methods: Clustering was used to correct sequencing errors, and CDR3s were annotated against IMGT so that V, D and J genes could be assigned. Out-of-frame and stop-codon sequences were excluded, and only productive TCRbeta rearrangements were used in downstream analyses. Clonality was computed as one minus Shannon entropy normalized by the log of the number of unique productive sequences. Fisher's exact test with Benjamini-Hochberg correction, at a threshold of adjusted p below 0.01, was used to find clones that differed between time points or between blood and tumor. Entries here come from immuneACCESS through TCRdb and include only in-frame sequences with V and J called. Some clones fail to appear in such tables; in the studies checked, an unresolved V gene covers under half of the shortfall, and the cause of the remainder is unknown. V and J calls and clone size follow that table, whereas D and trimming were derived from the DNA. For this sample the table gives roughly 51,000 clones, of which approximately 86% were detected only once. Approximately 2% of the sample comes from the top ten.

This sequence was found in a man aged 45-60 years with urothelial cancer. The sequencing here drew on PBMCs, taken around atezolizumab (anti-PD-L1) treatment. The receptor chain draws on TRBV11-2 and TRBJ1-4, with TRBD1 identical over 8 junction bases. In nucleotide form, the sequence is TGTGCCAGCAGTATACAGGGGGGGGTTGAAAAACTGTTTTTT. This gives the protein CASSIQGGVEKLFF. Supplemented by the reference TRBV11-2 and TRBJ1-4 proteins around the CDR3, the complete variable domain is EAGVAQSPRYKIIEKRQSVAFWCNPISGHATLYWYQQILGQGPKLLIQFQNNGVVDDSQLPKDRFSAERLKGVDSTLKIQPAKLEDSAVYLCASSIQGGVEKLFFGSGTQLSVL.